A single sample gave rise to the 11 T cell receptor beta chains below, sequenced in a study of untreated major depressive disorder. Study conclusions and caveats: Depressed patients' CD4+ T cells carried increased TRBV05-01 (Vbeta 5.1) usage versus control CD4+ T cells.

Antigen specificity for these receptors is unknown. The data were produced by immunoSEQ multiplex PCR, yet TCRdb's version contains in-frame clones alone and is incomplete. Of roughly 13,000 clones in the sample, about 93% are singletons; the top ten hold 1.5% to 2%. Sequencing was done on a sample of CD4+ T cells from PBMCs. Every receptor here comes from a woman under 40 with major depressive disorder.

J is TRBJ2-1 and V is TRBV6-5; D call uncertain. Trimming took off 3 bases at V and 5 bases at J, with 8 bases between the two ends. The CDR3 covers 13 residues. CDR1 is MNHEY, CDR2 SVGAGI, per germline. DNA for the CDR3: TGTGCCAGCAGTTATCTGGTTAACAATGAGCAGTTCTTC. Translating it yields CASSYLVNNEQFF.

The CDR3 coding sequence is TGCGCCAGCTTGGGTGTGAGGGGGCCCCAAGAGACCCAGTACTTC. It encodes CASLGVRGPQETQYF. The chain employs TRBV10-2 and TRBJ2-5; 7 bases are a match to TRBD1. J lost 1 base, V lost 8 bases, and 10 bases had no gene match. The length of the CDR3 is 15 residues. The germline V gene has CDR1 WSHSY and CDR2 SAAADI.

V is TRBV7-2 and J is TRBJ2-7, with 7 bases that match TRBD2. This CDR3 is built from 14 residues. V was pared by 5 bases and J by 3 bases, with 7 bases of the junction left unmatched. Germline lookup yields CDR1 SGHTA and CDR2 FQGNSA. CDR3 DNA: TGTGCCAGCAGCCCAGACGGGAGGCACTACGAGCAGTACTTC. This translates into CASSPDGRHYEQYF.

This chain connects TRBV6-1 to TRBJ1-4, with a weak D call TRBD1 (5 bases). The CDR3 covers 15 residues. V dropped 8 bases and J dropped 0 bases, with 13 bases sitting between them. Looked up from germline, CDR1 is MNHNS and CDR2 is SASEGT. CDR3 nucleotides: TGTGCCAGCTCCGAGCAGGGTACAACTAATGAAAAACTGTTTTTT. Amino acid sequence: CASSEQGTTNEKLFF.

CDR3 sequence (DNA): TGTGCCAGTAGTATCCCCTTTCCCAATCAGCCCCAGCATTTT. This encodes CASSIPFPNQPQHF. This rearrangement joins TRBV19 to TRBJ1-5; no reliable D call. Germline V gene data show CDR1 as LNHDA and CDR2 as SQIVND (reference sequence). Trimming cost V 3 bases and J 3 bases, with 9 bases left between them. There are 14 residues in the CDR3.

This chain joins TRBV7-2 and TRBJ1-3; 8 bases agree with TRBD1. The germline CDR1 and CDR2 sequences are SGHTA and FQGNSA. V was pared by 3 bases and J by 2 bases, with 6 bases of the junction left unmatched. This CDR3 is built from 16 residues. CDR3 sequence reads: CASSLRQGSTGNTIYF. The CDR3, as DNA: TGTGCCAGCAGCTTGAGACAGGGGAGCACTGGAAACACCATATATTTT.

V gene TRBV18 combines with J gene TRBJ2-1; 7 nucleotides line up with TRBD2. The CDR3 is 16 amino acids. The V gene's germline CDR1 is KGHSH and CDR2 LQKENI. Germline trimming cut 2 bases from V and 8 bases from J; bases unmatched to any gene: 12. CDR3 sequence reads: CASSPSSRKAGHEQFF. CDR3 bases: TGTGCCAGCTCACCAAGCTCGAGGAAAGCGGGACATGAGCAGTTCTTC.

This clone was picked up one time. The chain has TRBV27 and TRBJ2-3; no clear D gene. Germline-derived CDR1 and CDR2 are MNHEY and SMNVEV (reference sequence). Between the trimmed V and J ends, which lost 2 bases and 8 bases, there was a span of 8 bases. This CDR3 comprises 12 residues. CDR3 nucleotides: TGTGCCAGCAGTTTACTCCTGGGTACGCAGTATTTT. Residues: CASSLLLGTQYF.

The chain couples TRBV25-1 to TRBJ1-2; D remains unclear. Looked up from germline, CDR1 is MGHDK and CDR2 is SYGVNS. V was pared by 3 bases and J by 2 bases, with 10 bases between. The CDR3 has 14 amino acids. CDR3 coding DNA: TGTGCCAGCAGTGACCGTCCTTTAAACTATGGCTACACCTTC. It codes for CASSDRPLNYGYTF.

For this clone: Other nucleotide sequences from this sample produce the same CDR3. The rearrangement joins TRBV19 to TRBJ2-1; D ambiguous. V was trimmed by 2 bases and J by 0 bases, leaving 8 bases between them. CDR3 length equals 15 residues. Germline V CDR1 and CDR2: LNHDA, SQIVND (reference sequence). Here the CDR3 DNA reads TGTGCCAGTAGTATACGCGGAGACTCCTACAATGAGCAGTTCTTC. Protein product: CASSIRGDSYNEQFF.

The rearrangement links TRBV6-5 to TRBJ2-1; TRBD1 might be the D (6 bases). The V gene's germline CDR1 is MNHEY and CDR2 SVGAGI. V lost 6 bases and J lost 4, with 10 bases in between. This CDR3 comprises 13 residues. CDR3 sequence: CASSYGQYNEQFF. The CDR3, as DNA: TGTGCCAGCAGCTACGGACAGTACAATGAGCAGTTCTTC.